This T cell receptor beta chain was identified in a study of T cell changes during pregnancy in multiple sclerosis. V lost 0 bases to trimming and J lost 0 bases, with 7 bases between them. This CDR3 has 15 residues. Germline V gene data show CDR1 as SGHRS and CDR2 as YFSETQ. Assay: immunoSEQ multiplex PCR; the TCRdb copy retains only in-frame clones and omits some. Among fewer than 35,000 clones listed, approximately 90% were seen once. The sample was CD4+ T cells from peripheral blood mononuclear cells, taken in the third trimester of pregnancy. This sequence originates from a female donor in good health, enrolled as a control in a pregnancy study. The chain is built from TRBV5-1 and TRBJ1-3; D ambiguous. CDR3 nucleotide sequence: TGCGCCAGCAGCTTGGCCCCCAGCTCTGGAAACACCATATATTTT. It translates to CASSLAPSSGNTIYF.